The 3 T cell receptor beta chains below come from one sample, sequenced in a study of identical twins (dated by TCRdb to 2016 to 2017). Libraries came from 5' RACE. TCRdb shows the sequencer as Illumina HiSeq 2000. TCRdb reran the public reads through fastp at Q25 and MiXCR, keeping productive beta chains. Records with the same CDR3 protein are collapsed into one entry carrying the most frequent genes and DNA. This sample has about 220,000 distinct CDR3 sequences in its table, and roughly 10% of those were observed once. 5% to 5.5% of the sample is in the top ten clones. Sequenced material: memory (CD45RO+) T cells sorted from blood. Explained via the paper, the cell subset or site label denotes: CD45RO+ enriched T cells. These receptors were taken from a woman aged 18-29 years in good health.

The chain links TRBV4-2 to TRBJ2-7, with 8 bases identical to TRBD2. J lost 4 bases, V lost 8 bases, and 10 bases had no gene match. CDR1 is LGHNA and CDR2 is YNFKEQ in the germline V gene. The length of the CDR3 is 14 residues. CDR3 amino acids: CASGGVAGTYEQYF. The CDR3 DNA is TGTGCCAGCGGCGGGGTAGCGGGGACTTACGAGCAGTACTTC.

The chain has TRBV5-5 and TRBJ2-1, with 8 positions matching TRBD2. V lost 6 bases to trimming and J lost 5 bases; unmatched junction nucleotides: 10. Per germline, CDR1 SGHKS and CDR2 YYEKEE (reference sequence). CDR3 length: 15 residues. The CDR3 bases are TGTGCCAGCACTACCGACTGGCGGGGGGACAATGAGCAGTTCTTC. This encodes CASTTDWRGDNEQFF.

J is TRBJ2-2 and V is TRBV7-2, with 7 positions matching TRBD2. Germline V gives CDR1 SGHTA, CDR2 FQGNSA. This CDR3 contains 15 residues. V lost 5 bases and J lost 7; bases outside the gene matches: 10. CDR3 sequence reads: CASSAWRGLGGELFF. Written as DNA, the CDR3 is TGTGCCAGCAGCGCGTGGCGGGGGTTAGGCGGGGAGCTGTTTTTT. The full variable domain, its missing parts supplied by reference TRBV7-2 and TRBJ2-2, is GAGVSQSPSNKVTEKGKDVELRCDPISGHTALYWYRQSLGQGLEFLIYFQGNSAPDKSGLPSDRFSAERTGGSVSTLTIQRTQQEDSAVYLCASSAWRGLGGELFFGEGSRLTVL.